The rows below give T cell receptor beta chains drawn from one sample of a study of blood T cell repertoires in COVID-19. Data came from immunoSEQ multiplex PCR; TCRdb stores just in-frame clones and leaves some out. The sample records 200,000 to 300,000 clones, about 93% being singletons. Sequencing was done on a sample of peripheral blood. These receptors were collected from a man under 40 with COVID-19, enrolled during active disease. CDR3s include the opening cysteine and the closing phenylalanine or tryptophan. D genes are given only for firm matches. Clone size is shown for a subset of rows, as once, few, many or a class of expanded clone.

clone size: .
J gene: TRBJ1-2
V gene: TRBV6-5
D gene: TRBD1
CDR3 DNA: TGTGCCAGCAGCCCGGACAGGAACTATGGCTACACCTTC
CDR3 protein: CASSPDRNYGYTF

clone size: .
J gene: TRBJ1-3
V gene: TRBV5-1
D gene: .
CDR3 DNA: TGCGCCAGCAGCTTGGCCAGGGCAGACCTTGGAAACACCATATATTTT
CDR3 protein: CASSLARADLGNTIYF

clone size: once
J gene: TRBJ2-7
V gene: TRBV12-3/TRBV12-4
D gene: .
CDR3 DNA: TGTGCCAGCAGTTTATCCCCCCCCAGCGAGCAGTACTTC
CDR3 protein: CASSLSPPSEQYF

clone size: .
J gene: TRBJ2-3
V gene: TRBV30
D gene: TRBD2
CDR3 DNA: TGTGCCTGGGGCAAGACTAGCGGGGGCCCAGATACGCAGTATTTT
CDR3 protein: CAWGKTSGGPDTQYF

clone size: .
J gene: TRBJ1-2
V gene: TRBV3-1/TRBV3-2
D gene: TRBD1
CDR3 DNA: TGTGCCAGCAGCCAAGCGACAGGGGGAGCCCTACACTATGGCTACACCTTC
CDR3 protein: CASSQATGGALHYGYTF

clone size: .
J gene: TRBJ2-5
V gene: TRBV5-1
D gene: TRBD1
CDR3 DNA: TGCGCCAGCAGCTTGCAAGGACAGGGTGTAGAGACCCAGTACTTC
CDR3 protein: CASSLQGQGVETQYF

clone size: .
J gene: TRBJ1-5
V gene: TRBV25-1
D gene: .
CDR3 DNA: TGTGCCAGCAGTGAATTCTCGGGGCCCCAGCATTTT
CDR3 protein: CASSEFSGPQHF

clone size: .
J gene: TRBJ1-6
V gene: TRBV19
D gene: TRBD1
CDR3 DNA: TGTGCCAGTAGTCCACAAACCCTTGGACAGGGTGCGCGTTCACCCCTCCACTTT
CDR3 protein: CASSPQTLGQGARSPLHF

clone size: once
J gene: TRBJ1-2
V gene: TRBV29-1
D gene: .
CDR3 DNA: TGCAGCGTTGTTTTAGAGGGAGGGGGCTACACCTTC
CDR3 protein: CSVVLEGGGYTF

clone size: .
J gene: TRBJ2-4
V gene: TRBV3-1/TRBV3-2
D gene: .
CDR3 DNA: TGTGCCAGCAGCGGCCCGGGGGGCCCCAAAAACATTCAGTACTTC
CDR3 protein: CASSGPGGPKNIQYF